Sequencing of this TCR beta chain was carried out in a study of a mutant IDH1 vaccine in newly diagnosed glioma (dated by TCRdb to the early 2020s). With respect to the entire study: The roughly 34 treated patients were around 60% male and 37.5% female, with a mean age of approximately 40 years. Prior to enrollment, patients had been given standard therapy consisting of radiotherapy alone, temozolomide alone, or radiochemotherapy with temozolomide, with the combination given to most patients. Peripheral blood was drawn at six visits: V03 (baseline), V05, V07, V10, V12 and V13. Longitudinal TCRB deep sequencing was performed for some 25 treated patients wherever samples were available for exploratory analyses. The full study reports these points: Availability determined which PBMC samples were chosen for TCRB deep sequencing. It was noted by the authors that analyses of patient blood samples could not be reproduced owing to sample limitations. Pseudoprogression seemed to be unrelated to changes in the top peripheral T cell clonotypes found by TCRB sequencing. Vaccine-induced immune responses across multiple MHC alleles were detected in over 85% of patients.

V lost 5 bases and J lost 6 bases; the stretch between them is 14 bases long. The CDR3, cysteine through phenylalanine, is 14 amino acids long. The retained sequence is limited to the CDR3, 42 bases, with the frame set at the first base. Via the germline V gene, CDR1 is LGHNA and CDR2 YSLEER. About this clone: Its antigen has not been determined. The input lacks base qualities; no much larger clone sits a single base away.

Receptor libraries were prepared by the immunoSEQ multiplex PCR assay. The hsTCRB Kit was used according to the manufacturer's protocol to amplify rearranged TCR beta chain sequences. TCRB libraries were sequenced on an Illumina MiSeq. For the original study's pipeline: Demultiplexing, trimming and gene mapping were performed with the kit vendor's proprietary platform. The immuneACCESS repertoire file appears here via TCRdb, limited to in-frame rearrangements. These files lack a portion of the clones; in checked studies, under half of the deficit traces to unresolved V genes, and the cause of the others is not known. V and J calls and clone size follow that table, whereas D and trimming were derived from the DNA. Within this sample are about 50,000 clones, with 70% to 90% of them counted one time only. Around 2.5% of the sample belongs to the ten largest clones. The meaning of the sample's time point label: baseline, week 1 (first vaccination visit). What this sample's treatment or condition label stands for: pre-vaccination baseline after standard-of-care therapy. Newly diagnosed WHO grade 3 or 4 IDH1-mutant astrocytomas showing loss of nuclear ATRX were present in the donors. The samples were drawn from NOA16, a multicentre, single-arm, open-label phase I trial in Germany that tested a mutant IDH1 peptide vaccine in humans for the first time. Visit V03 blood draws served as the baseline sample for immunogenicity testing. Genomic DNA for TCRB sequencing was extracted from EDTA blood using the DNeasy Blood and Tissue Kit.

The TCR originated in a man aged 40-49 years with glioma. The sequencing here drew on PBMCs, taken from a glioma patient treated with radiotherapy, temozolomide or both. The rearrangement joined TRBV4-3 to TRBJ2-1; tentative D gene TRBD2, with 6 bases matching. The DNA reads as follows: TGCGCCAGCAGCACGGGGGTGGAGCCCAATGAGCAGTTCTTC. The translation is CASSTGVEPNEQFF.